The 4 T cell receptor beta chains presented below share a single source sample, sequenced in a study of CD8+ T cells in alopecia areata. Extraction and reverse transcription of RNA yielded cDNA as the sequencing template. Repertoires were generated with immunoSEQ multiplex PCR, while TCRdb's copy carries only in-frame clones and drops some. The sample holds 170,000 or so clones, 53% seen once. Treatment: oral pan-JAK inhibitor, 5-10 mg twice daily. This material consisted of CD8+ T cells sorted from blood, taken at week 24, from a patient treated with tofacitinib. The receptors were sampled from a human donor with alopecia areata.

This clone appeared a few times. V gene TRBV19 combines with J gene TRBJ2-1, with D maybe TRBD2 (6 bases). V lost 4 bases and J lost 5, with 12 bases in between. The CDR3 is made up of 14 amino acids. The germline V gene encodes CDR1 LNHDA and CDR2 SQIVND (reference sequence). CDR3 residues: CASSSRLDDNEQFF. CDR3 DNA sequence: TGTGCCAGTAGTAGTCGACTAGATGACAATGAGCAGTTCTTC.

The sample holds a few counts of this clone. This chain uses TRBV7-2 with TRBJ2-3; TRBD2 matches 8 bases. J lost 2 bases, V lost 3 bases, and 13 bases had no gene match. Germline V gives CDR1 SGHTA, CDR2 FQGNSA. There are 18 residues in the CDR3. CDR3: CASSFPYETSGLTDTQYF. The CDR3 nucleotides read TGTGCCAGCAGCTTTCCTTATGAAACTAGCGGACTCACAGATACGCAGTATTTT. Variable domain in full (rest from reference TRBV7-2 and TRBJ2-3): GAGVSQSPSNKVTEKGKDVELRCDPISGHTALYWYRQSLGQGLEFLIYFQGNSAPDKSGLPSDRFSAERTGGSVSTLTIQRTQQEDSAVYLCASSFPYETSGLTDTQYFGPGTRLTVL.

This clone was recorded a few times. The chain couples TRBV2 to TRBJ2-1; weak D call: TRBD2 (5 bases). CDR1 and CDR2 from the germline V gene are SNHLY and FYNNEI. There are 15 residues in the CDR3. V gave up 7 bases and J gave up 5 bases, with 18 bases separating them. CDR3 bases: TGTGCCAGCAATAAACCGAGGGTCGGGAACAATGAGCAGTTCTTC. The encoded protein is CASNKPRVGNNEQFF.

Only a few counts were recorded for this clone. J is TRBJ1-1 and V is TRBV19; D gene uncertain. This CDR3 spans 11 amino acids. Germline loops: CDR1 LNHDA, CDR2 SQIVND (reference sequence). The V and J ends lost 7 bases and 8 bases respectively, with 11 bases between them. CDR3 in DNA: TGTGCCAGTATCTGGGGTGTGGAAGCTTTCTTT. This gives the protein CASIWGVEAFF.